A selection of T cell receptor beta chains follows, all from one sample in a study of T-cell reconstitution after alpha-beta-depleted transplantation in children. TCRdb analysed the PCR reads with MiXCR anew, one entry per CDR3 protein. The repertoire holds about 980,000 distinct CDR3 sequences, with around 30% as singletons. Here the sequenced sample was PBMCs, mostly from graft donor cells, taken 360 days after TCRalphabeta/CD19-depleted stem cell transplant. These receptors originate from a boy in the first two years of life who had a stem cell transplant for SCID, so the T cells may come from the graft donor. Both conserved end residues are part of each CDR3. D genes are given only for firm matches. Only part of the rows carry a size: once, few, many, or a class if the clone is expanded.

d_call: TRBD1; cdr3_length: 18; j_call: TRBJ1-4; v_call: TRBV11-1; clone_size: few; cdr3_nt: TGTGCCAGCAGCGACCCGGACAGGGAAGGAAATTGGAATGAAAAACTGTTTTTT; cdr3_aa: CASSDPDREGNWNEKLFF
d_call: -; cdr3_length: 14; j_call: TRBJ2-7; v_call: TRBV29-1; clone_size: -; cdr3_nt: TGCAGCGTTGCCCCCCAGGGGCTTTCCTACGAGCAGTACTTC; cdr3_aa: CSVAPQGLSYEQYF
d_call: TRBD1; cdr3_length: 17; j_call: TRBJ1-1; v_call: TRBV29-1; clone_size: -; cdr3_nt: TGCAGCGTTGTAACCCCGAGGACAGGGGGGAGGAAAACTGAAGCTTTCTTT; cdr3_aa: CSVVTPRTGGRKTEAFF
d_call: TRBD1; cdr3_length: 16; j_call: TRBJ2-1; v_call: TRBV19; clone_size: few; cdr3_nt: TGTGCCAGTAGTCCCAGGGACAGGCGGGGATACAATGAGCAGTTCTTC; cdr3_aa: CASSPRDRRGYNEQFF
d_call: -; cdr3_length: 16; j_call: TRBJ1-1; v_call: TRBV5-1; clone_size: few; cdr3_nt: TGCGCCAGCAGCTTGGCCCTAGGAGCAGGGAACACTGAAGCTTTCTTT; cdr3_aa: CASSLALGAGNTEAFF
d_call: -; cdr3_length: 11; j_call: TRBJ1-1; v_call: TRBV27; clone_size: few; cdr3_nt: TGTGCCAGCATACGGGGCACTGAAGCTTTCTTT; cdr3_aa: CASIRGTEAFF
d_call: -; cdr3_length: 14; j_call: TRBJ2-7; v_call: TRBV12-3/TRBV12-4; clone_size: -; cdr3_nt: TGTGCCAGCAGTTTTAACAGGGCAGGGTACGAGCAGTACTTC; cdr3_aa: CASSFNRAGYEQYF
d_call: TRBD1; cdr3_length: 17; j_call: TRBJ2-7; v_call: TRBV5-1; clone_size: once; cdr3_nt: TGCGCCAGCAGCCCGGACGTCTGGGGACAGGGGTCATACGAGCAGTACTTC; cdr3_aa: CASSPDVWGQGSYEQYF
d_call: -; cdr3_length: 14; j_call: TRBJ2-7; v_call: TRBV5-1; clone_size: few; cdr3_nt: TGCGCCAGCAGCCCGACGGGGAATTCCTACGAGCAGTACTTC; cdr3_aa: CASSPTGNSYEQYF
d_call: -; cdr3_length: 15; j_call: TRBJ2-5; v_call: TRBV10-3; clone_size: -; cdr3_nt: TGTGCCATCACTGGTTCGGCGTCGACGCAAGAGACCCAGTACTTC; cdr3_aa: CAITGSASTQETQYF
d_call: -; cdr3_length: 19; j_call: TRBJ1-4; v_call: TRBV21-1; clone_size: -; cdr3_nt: TGTGCCAGCAGCAAAATAAGATGGGGGGCCGCTGCAACTAATGAAAAACTGTTTTTT; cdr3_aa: CASSKIRWGAAATNEKLFF
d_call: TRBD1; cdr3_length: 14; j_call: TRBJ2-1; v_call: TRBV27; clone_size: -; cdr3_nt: TGTGCCAGCAGTTTGCAGGGGGCGAACGATGAGCAGTTCTTC; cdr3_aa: CASSLQGANDEQFF
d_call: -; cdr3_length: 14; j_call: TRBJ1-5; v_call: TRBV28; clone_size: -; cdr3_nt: TGTGCCAGCAGTTTGGGTCAGAGCCGTCAGCCCCAGCATTTT; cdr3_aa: CASSLGQSRQPQHF
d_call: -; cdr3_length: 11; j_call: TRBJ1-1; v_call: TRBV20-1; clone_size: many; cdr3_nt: TGCAGTGCCCGGGTTGGGACTGAAGCTTTCTTT; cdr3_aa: CSARVGTEAFF
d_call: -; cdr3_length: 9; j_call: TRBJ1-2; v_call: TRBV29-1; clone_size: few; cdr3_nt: TGCAGCGTTGCGGGTGCCTACACCTTC; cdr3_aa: CSVAGAYTF
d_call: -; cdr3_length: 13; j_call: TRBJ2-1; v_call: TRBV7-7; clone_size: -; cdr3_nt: TGTGCCAGCAGCTCGGGGACACTAGCGGAGCAGTTCTTC; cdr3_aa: CASSSGTLAEQFF
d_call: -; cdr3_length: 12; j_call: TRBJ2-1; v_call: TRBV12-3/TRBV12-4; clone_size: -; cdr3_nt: TGTGCCAGCAGTTTTGGACAGTATGAGCAGTTCTTC; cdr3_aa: CASSFGQYEQFF
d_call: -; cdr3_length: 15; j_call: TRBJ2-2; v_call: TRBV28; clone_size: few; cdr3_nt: TGTGCCAGCAAACTCTGGAGTGGACGCCCCGGGGAGCTGTTTTTT; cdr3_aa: CASKLWSGRPGELFF
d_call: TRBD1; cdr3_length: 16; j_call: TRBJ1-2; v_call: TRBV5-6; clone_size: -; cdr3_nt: TGTGCCAGCAGCCTGACCGGGACAGGTTATAACTATGGCTACACCTTC; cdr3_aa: CASSLTGTGYNYGYTF
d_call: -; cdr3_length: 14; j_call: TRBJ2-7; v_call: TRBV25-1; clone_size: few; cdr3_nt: TGTGCCAGCAGTGAATTCTACAGGTTCGGGGTGCAGTACTTC; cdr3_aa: CASSEFYRFGVQYF
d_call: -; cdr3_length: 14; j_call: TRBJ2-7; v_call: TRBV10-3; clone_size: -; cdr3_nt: TGTGCCATCAGTGATACAGGCACTCCCTACGAGCAGTACTTC; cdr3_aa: CAISDTGTPYEQYF
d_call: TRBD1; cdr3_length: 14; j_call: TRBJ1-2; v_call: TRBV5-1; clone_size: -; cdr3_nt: TGCGCCAGCAGCTTGGCCCAGGGGGTAGAGGGCTACACCTTC; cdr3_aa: CASSLAQGVEGYTF
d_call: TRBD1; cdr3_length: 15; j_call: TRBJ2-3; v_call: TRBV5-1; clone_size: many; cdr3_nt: TGTGCCAGCAGCTTAGAGGGGGCAAGCACAGATACGCAGTATTTT; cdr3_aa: CASSLEGASTDTQYF
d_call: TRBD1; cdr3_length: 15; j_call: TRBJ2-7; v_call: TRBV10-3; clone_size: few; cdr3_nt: TGTGCCATCAGCCCCACTCGACAGGGCTCCTACGAGCAGTACTTC; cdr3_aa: CAISPTRQGSYEQYF
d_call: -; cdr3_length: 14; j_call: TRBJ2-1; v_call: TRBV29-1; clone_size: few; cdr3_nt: TGCAGTGCCCCCGTTTGGACAGAACACAATGAGCAGTTCTTC; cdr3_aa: CSAPVWTEHNEQFF
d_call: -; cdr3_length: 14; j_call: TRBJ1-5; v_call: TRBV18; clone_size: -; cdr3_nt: TGTGCCAGCTCACCCCAGGCTAGCAATCAGCCCCAGCATTTT; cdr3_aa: CASSPQASNQPQHF
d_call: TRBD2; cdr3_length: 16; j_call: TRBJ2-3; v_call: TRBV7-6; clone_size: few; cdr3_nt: TGTGCCAGCAGCGCCAGAGCGGGGAGTATCGGAGATACGCAGTATTTT; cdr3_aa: CASSARAGSIGDTQYF
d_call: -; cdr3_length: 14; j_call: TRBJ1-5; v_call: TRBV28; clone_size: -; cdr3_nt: TGTGCCAGCAGTATACGACAGGCTAATCAGCCCCAGCATTTT; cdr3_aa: CASSIRQANQPQHF
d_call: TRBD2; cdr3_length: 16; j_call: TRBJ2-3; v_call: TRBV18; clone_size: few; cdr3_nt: TGTGCCAGCTCACCACTCTCCGGACTAGTCTGGGATACGCAGTATTTT; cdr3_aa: CASSPLSGLVWDTQYF
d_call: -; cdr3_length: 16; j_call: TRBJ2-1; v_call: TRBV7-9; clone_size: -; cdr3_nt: TGTGCCAGCAGCCCCCCTTTCCACCCTTCCTACAATGAGCAGTTCTTC; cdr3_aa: CASSPPFHPSYNEQFF
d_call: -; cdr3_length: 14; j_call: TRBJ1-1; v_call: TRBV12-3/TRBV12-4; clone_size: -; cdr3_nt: TGTGCCAGCAGTCAAGATCCCTACCCCACTGAAGCTTTCTTT; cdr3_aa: CASSQDPYPTEAFF
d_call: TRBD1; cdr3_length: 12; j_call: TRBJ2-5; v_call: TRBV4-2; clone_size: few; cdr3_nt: TGTGCCAGCAGCCAAGAAGGGGGCCCCGGCTACTTC; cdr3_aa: CASSQEGGPGYF
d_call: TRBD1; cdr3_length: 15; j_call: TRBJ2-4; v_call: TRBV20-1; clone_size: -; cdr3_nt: TGCAGTGCTAGACCAACAGGGGGCTGGGAAAACATTCAGTACTTC; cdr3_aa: CSARPTGGWENIQYF
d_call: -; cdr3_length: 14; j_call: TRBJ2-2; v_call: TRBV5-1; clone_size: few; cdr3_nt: TGCGCCAGCAATGGGGGAGCCCGAGCCGGGGAGCTGTTTTTT; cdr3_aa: CASNGGARAGELFF
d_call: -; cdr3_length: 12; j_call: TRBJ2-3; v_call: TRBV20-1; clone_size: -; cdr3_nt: TGCAGTGCTAGGACAGCGGCAGATACGCAGTATTTT; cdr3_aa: CSARTAADTQYF
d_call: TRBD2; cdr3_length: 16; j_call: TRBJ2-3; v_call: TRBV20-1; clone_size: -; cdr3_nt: TGCAGTGCTAGAGAAAGCTTAGCGGGGGGGCAAGATACGCAGTATTTT; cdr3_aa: CSARESLAGGQDTQYF
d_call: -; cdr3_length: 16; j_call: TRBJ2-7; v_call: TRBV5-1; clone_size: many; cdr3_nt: TGCGCCAGCAGCTTGGCCCCAGGGAGGGGGAACCACGAGCAGTACTTC; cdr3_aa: CASSLAPGRGNHEQYF
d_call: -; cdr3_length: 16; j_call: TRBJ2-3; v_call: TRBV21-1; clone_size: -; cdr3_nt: TGTGCCAGCAGCGTAGCCGGGACTCGCTCCACAGATACGCAGTATTTT; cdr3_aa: CASSVAGTRSTDTQYF
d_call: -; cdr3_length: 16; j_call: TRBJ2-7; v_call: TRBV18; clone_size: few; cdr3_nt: TGTGCCAGCTCACCACGATGGGGGGCTCACCCAAACGAGCAGTACTTC; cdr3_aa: CASSPRWGAHPNEQYF
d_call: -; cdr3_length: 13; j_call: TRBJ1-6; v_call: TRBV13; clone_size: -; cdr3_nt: TGTGCCAGCAGCTCGGGGACACCTTCACCCCTCCACTTT; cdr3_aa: CASSSGTPSPLHF
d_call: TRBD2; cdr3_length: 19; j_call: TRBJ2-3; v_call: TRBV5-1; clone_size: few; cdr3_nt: TGCGCCAGCAGCTTGGTTCGGACTAGCGGGGTCCCAAGCACAGATACGCAGTATTTT; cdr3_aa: CASSLVRTSGVPSTDTQYF
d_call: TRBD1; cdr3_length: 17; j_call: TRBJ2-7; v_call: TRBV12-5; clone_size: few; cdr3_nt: TGTGCTAGTGGATGCCCTACTCCGACAGGGGACCACTACGAGCAGTACTTC; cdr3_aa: CASGCPTPTGDHYEQYF
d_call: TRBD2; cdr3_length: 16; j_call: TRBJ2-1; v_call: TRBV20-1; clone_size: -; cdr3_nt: TGCAGTGCTAGACTTCCTAGCGGAGCCTCCTACAATGAGCAGTTCTTC; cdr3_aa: CSARLPSGASYNEQFF
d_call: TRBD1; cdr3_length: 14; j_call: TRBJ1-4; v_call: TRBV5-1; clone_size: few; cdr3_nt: TGCGCCAGCAGCTTGGGCCAGGACAGGGAAAAACTGTTTTTT; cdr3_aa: CASSLGQDREKLFF
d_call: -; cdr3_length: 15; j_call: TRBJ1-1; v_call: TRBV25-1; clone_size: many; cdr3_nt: TGTGCCAGCAGTGAATTGGGATCCCTGAACACTGAAGCTTTCTTT; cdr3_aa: CASSELGSLNTEAFF
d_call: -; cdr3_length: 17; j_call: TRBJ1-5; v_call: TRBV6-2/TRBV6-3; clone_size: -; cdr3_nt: TGTGCCAGCAGTTACCATCCGGGGAGGGATAGCAATCAGCCCCAGCATTTT; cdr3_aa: CASSYHPGRDSNQPQHF
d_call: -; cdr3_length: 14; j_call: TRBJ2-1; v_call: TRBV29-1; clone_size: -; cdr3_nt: TGCAGCGTCCCCCGGAAAGGTTGGCACAATGAGCAGTTCTTC; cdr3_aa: CSVPRKGWHNEQFF
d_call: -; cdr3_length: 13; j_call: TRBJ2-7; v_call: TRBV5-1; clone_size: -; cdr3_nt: TGCGCCAGCAGCGGGGAGAGGTCCTACGAGCAGTACTTC; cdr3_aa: CASSGERSYEQYF
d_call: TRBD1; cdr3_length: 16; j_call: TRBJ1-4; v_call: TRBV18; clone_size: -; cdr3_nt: TGTGCCAGCTCAACTCTGGGGACAGCGACTAATGAAAAACTGTTTTTT; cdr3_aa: CASSTLGTATNEKLFF
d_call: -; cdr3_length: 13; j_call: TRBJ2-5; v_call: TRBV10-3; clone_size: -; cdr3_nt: TGTGCCGGATCCACAGGGTATTCGGAGACCCAGTACTTC; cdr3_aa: CAGSTGYSETQYF
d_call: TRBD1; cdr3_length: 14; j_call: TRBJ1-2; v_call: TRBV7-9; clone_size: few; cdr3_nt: TGTGCCAGCGGCCGGGACAGGGGCCTCTATGGCTACACCTTC; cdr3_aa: CASGRDRGLYGYTF
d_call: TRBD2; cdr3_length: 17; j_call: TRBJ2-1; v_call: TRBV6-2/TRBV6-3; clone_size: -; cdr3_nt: TGTGCCAGCAGTTACTCGATTGTAGCGGGGGCCTACAATGAGCAGTTCTTC; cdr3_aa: CASSYSIVAGAYNEQFF
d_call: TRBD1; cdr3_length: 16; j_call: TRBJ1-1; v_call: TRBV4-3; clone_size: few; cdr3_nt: TGCGCCAGCAGCCAGGGGACAGGGGGGAGAAACACTGAAGCTTTCTTT; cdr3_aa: CASSQGTGGRNTEAFF
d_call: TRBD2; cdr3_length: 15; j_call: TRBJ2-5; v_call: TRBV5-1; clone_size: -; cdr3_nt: TGCGCCAGCAGCTTACTAGCGGGGGTATCGGAGACCCAGTACTTC; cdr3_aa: CASSLLAGVSETQYF